This TCR beta chain originates from a study of T cell responses to AZD1222 COVID-19 vaccine. Study outcomes and limitations: No day 14 peak samples; only post-peak repertoires were characterized. Donor demographics were predominantly white British with a female majority; clonal diversity may be underestimated. Baseline antibody screening turned up just a handful of seropositive AZD1222 recipients.

Trimming removed 4 bases at V and 6 bases at J, with 10 bases between. CDR1 is SGHDT, CDR2 YYEEEE, per germline. The CDR3 spans 13 residues. In its sample, this clone was seen once. Its antigen is not known. Assay used: immunoSEQ multiplex PCR; TCRdb lists only in-frame clones, some missing. The sample has 130,000 to 150,000 clones, approximately 88% seen once. The clonotype originates from an adult in good health. V and J are TRBV5-6 and TRBJ2-2, with D uncertain. Sequences were derived from peripheral blood, sampled on day 0 of MenACWY control vaccination. CDR3: CASSPSVAGELFF. The CDR3 nucleotides are TGTGCCAGCAGCCCATCGGTAGCCGGGGAGCTGTTTTTT. Drawing the rest from reference TRBV5-6 and TRBJ2-2, the complete variable domain is DAGVTQSPTHLIKTRGQQVTLRCSPKSGHDTVSWYQQALGQGPQFIFQYYEEEERQRGNFPDRFSGHQFPNYSSELNVNALLLGDSALYLCASSPSVAGELFFGEGSRLTVL.